Detailed here is one T cell receptor (beta chain). Its antigen is not identified. Some clones are missing from TCRdb's copy, which holds only in-frame ones; the method was immunoSEQ multiplex PCR. Among around 4,000 clones listed, roughly two thirds were seen once. Germline V gene data show CDR1 as GTSNPN and CDR2 as SVGIG (reference sequence). V lost 3 bases and J 3 bases, leaving 9 bases between the germline ends. This CDR3 comprises 12 residues. These data originate in a study of CD8 T cell repertoires and HIV-1 epitope variants. Turning to the study itself: Controls included no peptide, Ebola AY9 epitope, and a CMV, EBV, flu pool. Study results and limitations: Only beta chains were identified, marking proliferation to antigen, not function.

The chain joins TRBV30 to TRBJ2-7; D could derive from TRBD1 or TRBD2 (5 bases each). This TCR was sampled from a male donor with HIV. Material: cultured CD8+ T cells derived from PBMCs. CDR3 sequence (DNA): TGTGCCTGGAGCGGGGACGGCTACGAGCAGTACTTC. As protein: CAWSGDGYEQYF.